This is a list of T cell receptor beta chains from one sample in a study of T cells in Graves' hyperthyroidism and ophthalmopathy. Each CDR3 protein gets one entry after TCRdb re-called the multiplex PCR reads with MiXCR. The sample yields a few hundred thousand distinct CDR3 sequences, 15% to 19% seen once. Sequencing was done on a sample of blood. The origin of the receptors is a woman aged 18-35 years with Graves' hyperthyroidism. Both conserved end residues are trimmed from each CDR3.

TRBJ2-1	TRBV5-1	ASSLSGRANEQF
TRBJ2-1	TRBV6-1	ASSDGLGDEQF
TRBJ2-7	TRBV2	ASRLGLDEQY
TRBJ2-3	TRBV24-1	ATNGPGLSDTQY
TRBJ1-1	TRBV11-3	ASSLMEGTTEAF
TRBJ2-1	TRBV5-1	ASSLTSGMGWNYNEQF
TRBJ2-1	TRBV6-1	ASDRADRYNEQF
TRBJ1-5	TRBV15	ATSRDKSGGQPQH
TRBJ2-7	TRBV18	ASSAMDGYEQY
TRBJ2-3	TRBV20-1	SARGTSGVDTQY
TRBJ2-1	TRBV20-1	SARAARVVYNEQF
TRBJ1-4	TRBV6-1	ASRSSDGHEKLF
TRBJ2-7	TRBV7-9	ASKPTAGSSYEQY
TRBJ1-1	TRBV7-3	ASSLIGSTEAF
TRBJ2-7	TRBV7-3	ASSLSGLAEPPYEQY
TRBJ1-5	TRBV20-1	SATEGSGNQPQH
TRBJ2-1	TRBV9	ASSVGQTSSDEQF
TRBJ1-5	TRBV6-1	ASTPGRQGTQPQH
TRBJ2-3	TRBV7-3	ASSPDRGSTDTQY
TRBJ1-2	TRBV15	ATSREDKGDYGYT
TRBJ2-1	TRBV5-1	ASNFGGGAIDEQF
TRBJ2-1	TRBV2	ASTLHNEQF
TRBJ2-5	TRBV11-2	ASSLGLAEQETQY
TRBJ2-6	TRBV7-9	ASSPTEGRLSSGANVLT
TRBJ1-1	TRBV5-1	ASSLTGAWGTEAF
TRBJ2-5	TRBV29-1	SVEQGGTTQY
TRBJ1-2	TRBV5-1	ASSLTGMIDGYT
TRBJ2-1	TRBV7-9	ASSLRVYKPLRGSYNEQF
TRBJ2-7	TRBV7-3	ASSQTGTGKYYEQY
TRBJ2-7	TRBV19	ASQGLAGPEQY
TRBJ1-4	TRBV12-5	ASGLPPSRQGAREKLF
TRBJ2-7	TRBV13	ASSPSPGQSHEQY
TRBJ2-2	TRBV29-1	SAVGGGSTGELF
TRBJ2-3	TRBV9	ASSGLAGGLDTQY
TRBJ2-3	TRBV12-3/TRBV12-4	ASSPQGTDTQY
TRBJ2-1	TRBV7-9	ASSWTSETHNEQF
TRBJ2-3	TRBV10-3	AIRGGVPDTQY
TRBJ2-3	TRBV20-1	SASVTRDTQY
TRBJ2-1	TRBV12-5	ASALGGHEQF
TRBJ2-5	TRBV3-1	ASSQLETQY
TRBJ2-2	TRBV12-3/TRBV12-4	ASSFGLKNTGELF